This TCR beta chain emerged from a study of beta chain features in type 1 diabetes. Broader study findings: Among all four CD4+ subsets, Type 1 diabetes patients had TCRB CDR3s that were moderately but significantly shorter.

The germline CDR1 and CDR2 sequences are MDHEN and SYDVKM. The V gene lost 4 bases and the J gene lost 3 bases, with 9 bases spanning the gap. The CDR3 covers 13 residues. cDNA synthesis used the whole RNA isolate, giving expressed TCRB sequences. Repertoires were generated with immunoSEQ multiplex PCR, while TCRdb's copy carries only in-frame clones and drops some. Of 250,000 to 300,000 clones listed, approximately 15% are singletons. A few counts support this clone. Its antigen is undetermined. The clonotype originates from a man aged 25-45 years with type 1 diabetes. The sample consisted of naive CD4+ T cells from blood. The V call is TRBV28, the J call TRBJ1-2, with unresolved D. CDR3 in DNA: TGTGCCAGCAGTTACCCCGGGTACTATGGCTACACCTTC. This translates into CASSYPGYYGYTF.